This T cell receptor beta chain was identified during a study of identical twins. MiXCR was run by TCRdb on the 5' RACE reads, yielding one entry per CDR3 protein. The sample carries roughly 1,500,000 distinct CDR3 sequences, under 35% recorded once. Trimming stripped 3 bases from V and 0 bases from J, with 13 bases between. The V gene's germline CDR1 is DFQATT and CDR2 SNEGSKA (reference sequence). This CDR3 contains 15 residues. Only a few counts were recorded for this clonotype. Its antigen is currently unknown. Healthy Caucasians were all of the donors. General study results and limits: Beta clonotypes that were abundant in cord blood contained fewer insertions, a pattern absent from memory repertoires. The study found excess low generation probability among twin-shared out-of-frame alpha sequences. The authors noted that invariant MAIT and iNKT cells could partly confound zero-insertion analyses.

Input material: cord blood. This clonotype was obtained from a newborn girl in good health. The V call is TRBV20-1, the J call TRBJ2-3; TRBD2 might be the D (6 bases). The CDR3 bases are TGCAGTGCTAGTCCGTACGGGGGAAGCACAGATACGCAGTATTTT. Translation gives CSASPYGGSTDTQYF.